The 3 T cell receptor beta chains given below trace back to one sample, sequenced in a study of blood T cell repertoires in COVID-19. Clones were read by immunoSEQ multiplex PCR, and TCRdb kept only the in-frame ones, dropping some. This sample has roughly 500,000 clones, with about 85% found just once. The material sequenced was PBMCs or T cells enriched from blood (not recorded which). The receptors originated from an older woman who had recovered from COVID-19.

The chain joins TRBV5-4 to TRBJ1-6; 9 bases align to TRBD1. V dropped 4 bases and J dropped 15; count of bases not matched to a gene: 17. The CDR3 is 16 amino acids. Germline CDR1 reads SGHNT; CDR2 reads YYREEE (reference sequence). The CDR3 nucleotides read TGTGCCAGCAGCAAACCCCCGGGACAGGGCGATTCTCTCCTCCACTTT. It encodes CASSKPPGQGDSLLHF.

This chain joins TRBV4-1 and TRBJ2-7, with TRBD1 matching over 8 bases. Germline trimming cut 2 bases from V and 6 bases from J; bases unmatched to any gene: 6. Germline CDR1 MGHRA, CDR2 YSYEKL. The CDR3 consists of 14 residues. The CDR3 loop reads CASSQTGGPLEQYF. The DNA for the CDR3 is TGCGCCAGCAGCCAAACAGGGGGTCCTCTCGAGCAGTACTTC.

The chain employs TRBV6-1 and TRBJ1-1; D is unresolved. In germline, CDR1 is MNHNS, CDR2 SASEGT. The ends were cut back, 2 bases at V and 7 bases at J, with 5 bases in the middle. The CDR3 contains 11 residues. CDR3: CASSEILEAFF. The DNA for the CDR3 is TGTGCCAGCAGTGAAATTCTTGAAGCTTTCTTT.